This T cell receptor beta chain was documented in a study of blood T cells in healthy people across ages. As for the study in general: When template switching was applied, about one barcoded beta molecule was captured per two T cells.

This clonotype has just a few counts. A sample-barcoded 5' primer and a J-beta primer mix were used in a second PCR of roughly 7 to 11 cycles. A tag from a template-switch adaptor with 12 random nucleotides marked each cDNA molecule. Every sample gave at least 3 million paired-end reads containing CDR3. MiXCR was run by TCRdb on the 5' RACE reads, yielding one entry per CDR3 protein. Here the sample spans approximately 400,000 distinct CDR3 sequences, about 55% being singletons. Sample donors were healthy Caucasian individuals that came from Russia, aged roughly 6 to 95. Sequences were obtained from blood. The clonotype originates from a man between 60 and 75 years old in good health.

CDR3 sequence reads: CASRARGRETEAFF. The DNA for the CDR3 is TGTGCCAGCAGGGCCAGGGGGCGCGAGACTGAAGCTTTCTTT. The chain carries TRBV12-3 or TRBV12-4 and TRBJ1-1, with 8 nucleotides matching TRBD1. V trimming: 6 bases; J trimming: 5 bases; junction bases outside the gene matches: 8. The CDR3 length is 14 residues.